This TCR beta chain was sequenced in a study of blood T cell repertoires in COVID-19. Authors' data handling: Reference gene primer amplification gave estimated nucleated cell counts. Data came from immunoSEQ multiplex PCR; TCRdb stores just in-frame clones and leaves some out. V, J and clone size are those of that table, while D and trimming were read from the DNA. The top ten hold around 15% of the sample, which has about 100,000 clones, around four fifths seen once. V lost 5 bases, J lost 13 bases, and 18 bases lay in between. Germline assignment: CDR1 LGHDT and CDR2 YNNKEL (reference sequence). This CDR3 region has 14 residues.

The genes are TRBV3-1 (or the pseudogene TRBV3-2) and TRBJ1-6; D is uncertain. This receptor was taken from a man aged 45-65 years with active or convalescent COVID-19. The specimen was peripheral blood. CDR3 nucleotides: TGTGCCAGCAGCGCCCGGGTCACGGAGGTGCCCCTCCACTTT. Its translation is CASSARVTEVPLHF.